The 24 T cell receptor beta chains reported below all come from one sample, sequenced in a study of blood T cell repertoires in COVID-19 (dated by TCRdb to the early 2020s). Libraries were built with the immunoSEQ multiplex PCR assay. TCRdb mirrors the immuneACCESS table, restricted to in-frame sequences. Some clones are absent from its copies; in checked studies, under half trace to an unresolved V gene, and the reason for the others is unknown. This sample gives 300,000 to 450,000 clones in total; 70% to 90% of them show up just once. The top ten constitute under 1.5% of the sample. The sequencing sample was made of PBMCs or T cells enriched from blood (not recorded which). The origin of the receptors is a man aged 25-45 years who had recovered from COVID-19.

V is TRBV7-2 and J is TRBJ2-7; 8 nucleotides align to TRBD1. With V trimmed by 5 bases and J by 6 bases, 9 bases remained unmatched. CDR1 is SGHTA and CDR2 is FQGNSA in the germline V gene. CDR3 length equals 14 residues. CDR3 DNA sequence: TGTGCCAGCAGCCCGCGACAGGGGCGAACCGAGCAGTACTTC. Protein sequence: CASSPRQGRTEQYF.

The chain links TRBV5-1 to TRBJ2-2; tentative D call: TRBD2 (6 bases). The V end lost 0 bases, the J end lost 7 bases, and 19 bases lay between the germline ends. This CDR3 comprises 17 residues. Germline loops: CDR1 SGHRS, CDR2 YFSETQ. CDR3 sequence (DNA): TGCGCCAGCAGCTTGGATTCTTTTACTAGCTTCAGCGGGGAGCTGTTTTTT. Translating it yields CASSLDSFTSFSGELFF.

The chain carries TRBV5-1 and TRBJ1-2; TRBD1 aligns across 7 bases. Per the germline V gene, CDR1 is SGHRS and CDR2 is YFSETQ. The CDR3 has 15 amino acids. V dropped 5 bases and J dropped 1; count of bases not matched to a gene: 8. This CDR3 reads CASSRDRPFNYGYTF. The CDR3 DNA reads TGCGCCAGCAGTCGGGACAGACCTTTTAACTATGGCTACACCTTC. The full variable domain, rest sourced from reference TRBV5-1 and TRBJ1-2, is KAGVTQTPRYLIKTRGQQVTLSCSPISGHRSVSWYQQTPGQGLQFLFEYFSETQRNKGNFPGRFSGRQFSNSRSEMNVSTLELGDSALYLCASSRDRPFNYGYTFGSGTRLTVV.

V gene TRBV4-1 combines with J gene TRBJ1-4; D is unclear. Trimming removed 3 bases from V and 3 bases from J, with 8 bases in between. The CDR3 extends over 14 amino acids. Germline V lookup: CDR1 MGHRA, CDR2 YSYEKL. In DNA, the CDR3 is TGCGCCAGCAGCCACCCCACAGCTAATGAAAAACTGTTTTTT. Translated, it gives CASSHPTANEKLFF.

The V call is TRBV9, the J call TRBJ2-5, with D possibly being TRBD2 (5 bases). There are 14 residues in the CDR3. V was trimmed by 3 bases and J by 5 bases, leaving 14 bases between them. Germline CDR1 and CDR2: SGDLS and YYNGEE. The CDR3 here is CASSDGSGGETQYF. Written as DNA, the CDR3 is TGTGCCAGCAGCGACGGCTCAGGAGGTGAGACCCAGTACTTC.

The V and J genes are TRBV19 and TRBJ1-2, with D maybe TRBD1 (5 bases). The V end lost 8 bases, the J end lost 7 bases, and 11 bases lay between the germline ends. Germline values: CDR1 LNHDA, CDR2 SQIVND (reference sequence). The CDR3 runs to 11 residues. CDR3 coding DNA: TGTGCCAGTTCCTCCCAGGGTGGCTACACCTTC. This encodes CASSSQGGYTF.

A few counts support this clone. The chain combines TRBV19 with TRBJ2-7, with TRBD1 identical over 9 bases. Germline-derived CDR1 and CDR2 are LNHDA and SQIVND (reference sequence). The CDR3 contains 13 residues. Unmatched junction bases numbered 1, after V lost 6 bases and J lost 1 base. The CDR3 sequence: CASRTGGSYEQYF. The CDR3 coding sequence is TGTGCCAGTAGGACAGGGGGGTCCTACGAGCAGTACTTC.

V is TRBV25-1 and J is TRBJ1-6; D call uncertain. V lost 3 bases, J lost 2 bases, and 5 bases lay in between. The germline V gene has CDR1 MGHDK and CDR2 SYGVNS. The CDR3 runs to 14 residues. The CDR3 DNA reads TGTGCCAGCAGTGAGAGGCCCTATAATTCACCCCTCCACTTT. Translated: CASSERPYNSPLHF.

The chain couples TRBV6-5 to TRBJ2-4; TRBD2 aligns across 8 bases. The CDR3 covers 12 residues. Germline trimming cut 10 bases from V and 12 bases from J; bases unmatched to any gene: 11. CDR1 is MNHEY and CDR2 is SVGAGI in the germline V gene. CDR3 DNA: TGTGCCATAAGGTCGATAGCGGGGTCTCAGTACTTC. Translating gives CAIRSIAGSQYF.

This clone was seen once. The CDR3 region has the DNA TGTGCCAGCAGCACTAGGACAGGGTGGAACACTGAAGCTTTCTTT. This translates into CASSTRTGWNTEAFF. The chain has TRBV11-2 and TRBJ1-1; 8 bases map to TRBD1. Trimming removed 5 bases from V and 1 base from J; junction bases left unmatched: 6. CDR3 length equals 15 residues. The germline gives CDR1 SGHAT, CDR2 FQNNGV.

This chain's CDR3 is CASSAGVAGETQYF. The CDR3 bases are TGTGCCAGCAGCGCTGGGGTTGCGGGAGAGACCCAGTACTTC. This sequence joins TRBV9 and TRBJ2-5; maybe TRBD2 (5 bases). Germline-derived CDR1 and CDR2 are SGDLS and YYNGEE. V was shortened by 3 bases and J by 4 bases, with 13 bases between the two germline ends. The CDR3 runs to 14 residues.

This clone came up once. The chain employs TRBV12-3 or TRBV12-4 and TRBJ2-7; 7 positions agree with TRBD1. J was trimmed by 2 bases and V by 5 bases; bases with no gene match: 3. The CDR3 runs 13 residues. The CDR3, as DNA: TGTGCCAGCAGTCGACAGGGACCCTACGAGCAGTACTTC. This encodes CASSRQGPYEQYF.

The DNA of the CDR3 is TGCGCCAGCAGCCCGGGACTTCTACGTCCGGGGGCCAACGTCCTGACTTTC. The encoded protein is CASSPGLLRPGANVLTF. The V and J genes are TRBV10-1 and TRBJ2-6; D perhaps matches TRBD2 (6 bases). CDR1 WNHNN and CDR2 SYGVQD come from the germline V gene (reference sequence). The CDR3 spans 17 residues. V was cut by 6 bases and J by 4 bases, with 19 bases left in between.

Of note for this clone: A read error may account for a junction end that differs from germline. This chain links TRBV2 with TRBJ1-1; D gene ambiguous. Germline V CDR1 and CDR2: SNHLY, FYNNEI. This CDR3 comprises 10 residues. The CDR3 nucleotides are TGTGCCAGCAGTGAACATGCGTTCCTCTTT. This encodes CASSEHAFLF.

This chain links TRBV27 with TRBJ1-5, with 7 bases identical to TRBD1. V dropped 3 bases and J dropped 2; count of bases not matched to a gene: 1. This CDR3 comprises 14 residues. Germline CDR1 is MNHEY and CDR2 is SMNVEV (reference sequence). This chain's CDR3 is CASSFQGGNQPQHF. CDR3 sequence (DNA): TGTGCCAGCAGTTTTCAGGGGGGCAATCAGCCCCAGCATTTT.

This clone was counted a single time. The gene calls are TRBV5-1 and TRBJ2-5; tentatively, D is TRBD2 (6 bases). CDR1 is SGHRS, CDR2 YFSETQ, per germline. The CDR3 extends over 14 amino acids. Trimming removed 0 bases at V and 1 base at J, with 7 bases between. The CDR3 is CASSLGTTQETQYF. For the CDR3, the DNA is TGCGCCAGCAGCTTGGGGACTACCCAAGAGACCCAGTACTTC.

The V and J genes are TRBV5-1 and TRBJ2-5, with 8 bases that match TRBD1. V dropped 3 bases and J dropped 2; count of bases not matched to a gene: 6. The CDR3 sequence is 15 residues long. Germline CDR1 is SGHRS and CDR2 is YFSETQ. The CDR3 DNA sequence: TGCGCCAGCAGCTCGACAGGGGTCAGGCAAGAGACCCAGTACTTC. Amino acids: CASSSTGVRQETQYF.

The V and J genes are TRBV27 and TRBJ2-7; 10 bases agree with TRBD2. The CDR3 is 16 residues long. V dropped 5 bases and J dropped 3; count of bases not matched to a gene: 10. CDR1 is MNHEY and CDR2 is SMNVEV in the germline V gene (reference sequence). Here the CDR3 DNA reads TGTGCCAGCAGTCCGCCGGGGCTAGCGGGGGTCTACGAGCAGTACTTC. This codes for CASSPPGLAGVYEQYF.

The chain links TRBV11-2 to TRBJ2-2, with TRBD1 matching over 8 bases. The CDR3 loop spans 16 amino acids. Germline V gene lookup returns CDR1 SGHAT and CDR2 FQNNGV. Trimming at V came to 2 bases and at J to 6 bases, leaving 8 bases not matched to a gene. CDR3 nucleotide sequence: TGTGCCAGCAGCTTAAACAGGGGGATCGTTCCCGGGGAGCTGTTTTTT. It codes for CASSLNRGIVPGELFF. Using reference TRBV11-2 and TRBJ2-2 for the parts outside the CDR3, the full variable domain is EAGVAQSPRYKIIEKRQSVAFWCNPISGHATLYWYQQILGQGPKLLIQFQNNGVVDDSQLPKDRFSAERLKGVDSTLKIQPAKLEDSAVYLCASSLNRGIVPGELFFGEGSRLTVL.

This chain uses TRBV24-1 with TRBJ2-1; D is possibly TRBD2 (6 bases). The V gene lost 6 bases and the J gene lost 8 bases, with 16 bases spanning the gap. The length of the CDR3 is 14 residues. Looked up from germline, CDR1 is KGHDR and CDR2 is SFDVKD. The CDR3 reads CATSYGGPLDEQFF. The CDR3 coding sequence is TGTGCCACCAGTTACGGAGGGCCGCTGGATGAGCAGTTCTTC.

J is TRBJ1-1 and V is TRBV7-9, with 8 bases identical to TRBD1. Trimming removed 1 base from V and 6 bases from J; junction bases left unmatched: 7. Germline lookup yields CDR1 SEHNR and CDR2 FQNEAQ (reference sequence). This CDR3 is 15 amino acids long. CDR3 in amino acids: CASSLERGQGAEAFF. The DNA for the CDR3 is TGTGCCAGCAGCTTAGAGAGAGGACAGGGCGCTGAAGCTTTCTTT.

This clone was observed a few times. The chain is built from TRBV7-9 and TRBJ1-5, with a possible D match to TRBD1 (5 bases). The germline V gene encodes CDR1 SEHNR and CDR2 FQNEAQ (reference sequence). The ends were cut back, 1 base at V and 3 bases at J, with 10 bases in the middle. The CDR3 runs 15 residues. As DNA, the CDR3 is TGTGCCAGCAGCTTAGAGGGGAGGACCAATCAGCCCCAGCATTTT. It yields the protein CASSLEGRTNQPQHF.

The chain recombines TRBV19 with TRBJ2-7; 7 bases line up with TRBD1. Germline CDR1 is LNHDA and CDR2 is SQIVND (reference sequence). The CDR3 has 17 amino acids. V dropped 4 bases and J dropped 0; count of bases not matched to a gene: 12. CDR3: CASSTPTTGDTSYEQYF. The CDR3 bases are TGTGCCAGTAGTACCCCCACCACAGGGGACACCTCCTACGAGCAGTACTTC. Full variable domain (missing parts from reference TRBV19 and TRBJ2-7): DGGITQSPKYLFRKEGQNVTLSCEQNLNHDAMYWYRQDPGQGLRLIYYSQIVNDFQKGDIAEGYSVSREKKESFPLTVTSAQKNPTAFYLCASSTPTTGDTSYEQYFGPGTRLTVT.

This chain's CDR3 is CATSRDPMNTEAFF. DNA of the CDR3: TGTGCCACCAGCAGAGATCCCATGAACACTGAAGCTTTCTTT. This sequence joins TRBV15 and TRBJ1-1; D unclear. This CDR3 region has 14 residues. Trimming shortened V by 0 bases and J by 0 bases, and 5 bases separated the two germline ends. Germline loops: CDR1 LNHNV, CDR2 YYDKDF (reference sequence).